This T cell receptor (beta chain) was sequenced for a study of T cell clonotyping in hematopoietic cell transplantation. Per the germline V gene, CDR1 is MNHEY and CDR2 is SVGAGI. Deletions cut 8 bases from V and 7 bases from J, with 20 bases between. The CDR3 has 14 amino acids. On this clone: Its specificity is not known.

Findings and caveats of the study: Graft donor and pretransplant recipient Inverse Simpson Index values predicted broader posttransplant TCR diversity. Cells were unsorted, so CD4 and CD8 contributions were not separated.

Indicated time point: recipient sample about 28 days before transplant, after cytoreduction. Samples: about 28 days before transplant, then days 30, 100 and 180 after. Data came from immunoSEQ multiplex PCR; TCRdb stores just in-frame clones and leaves some out. This table has 16,000 or so clones, around 93% appearing once. Sequenced here: peripheral blood mononuclear cells, sampled before stem cell transplant. This receptor was taken from a man aged 18 to 30 with biphenotypic leukemia. Some clones in this sample may be carry-over from other donors' samples. The rearrangement uses TRBV6-5 and TRBJ1-2, with D perhaps TRBD1 (5 bases). As DNA, the CDR3 is TGTGCCAGCGAACCGAGAGCGGGGGGAGGTGGCTACACCTTC. Protein product: CASEPRAGGGGYTF.